The rows below give T cell receptor beta chains drawn from one sample of a study of T-cell memory formation after mild COVID-19. In TCRdb, the 5' RACE reads were re-called with MiXCR into one record per CDR3 protein. The sample has about 320,000 distinct CDR3 sequences, approximately 15% seen once; the top ten hold roughly 21%. Source material: PBMCs or a T cell subset sorted from them (not recorded which). The source of these receptors is a man aged 18-30 years who had mild COVID-19 (a few samples of this study predate the infection). Cell type and time point are not known. The CDR3 runs from the conserved cysteine through the conserved F or W. The D gene is left open where the match is weak. Clone size is not always given. Where it is, it says once, few, many or a class for expanded clones.

V gene	J gene	clone size	D gene	CDR3 DNA	CDR3 protein
TRBV7-2	TRBJ1-1	few	.	TGTGCCAGCAGCCCCCAGGGTAAAGGGAGCACTGAAGCTTTCTTT	CASSPQGKGSTEAFF
TRBV20-1	TRBJ1-4	few	TRBD1	TGCAGTGCTACAGGGGGAGGCGTAGGCGAAAAACTGTTTTTT	CSATGGGVGEKLFF
TRBV4-3	TRBJ1-6	few	.	TGCGCCAGCAGCCCAAGTGGTAGAGCCCGCGGATCACCCCTCCACTTT	CASSPSGRARGSPLHF
TRBV5-6	TRBJ1-6	few	.	TGTGCCAGCAGCTTACAAGGGGGGGCGTATTCACCCCTCCACTTT	CASSLQGGAYSPLHF
TRBV6-5	TRBJ2-3	.	TRBD2	TGTGCCAGCAGTTACTCCCAGCGGGGGGAAGAACTGGCTTTT	CASSYSQRGEELAF
TRBV5-4	TRBJ2-4	.	TRBD1	TGTGCCAGCAGCTCGGGACAGCCAAAAAACATTCAGTACTTC	CASSSGQPKNIQYF
TRBV19	TRBJ2-1	few	.	TGTGCCAGTAGTAGTAGACAGCCTGGGCAGTTCTTC	CASSSRQPGQFF
TRBV12-3/TRBV12-4	TRBJ1-3	few	.	TGTGCCAGTTCACCCAGCTATGGAAACACCATATATTTT	CASSPSYGNTIYF
TRBV7-2	TRBJ2-3	few	TRBD2	TGTGCCAGCAGCTTAGGGACTAGCGAGTATACGCAGTATTTT	CASSLGTSEYTQYF
TRBV7-2	TRBJ2-3	.	.	TGTGCCAGCAGCTACAAATTCACAGATACGCAGTATTTT	CASSYKFTDTQYF
TRBV7-3	TRBJ2-7	few	.	TGTGCCAGCAGCTTACAGCGCCTCTCCTACGAGCAGTACTTC	CASSLQRLSYEQYF